A selection of T cell receptor beta chains follows, all from one sample in a study of cytomegalovirus exposure and HLA in healthy donors. The data were produced by immunoSEQ multiplex PCR, yet TCRdb's version contains in-frame clones alone and is incomplete. The sample includes over 100,000 clones, around two thirds seen only once; the top ten take under 9.5%. Source material: PBMCs. The receptors shown here come from a woman aged 35 to 49 in good health and CMV-seropositive. Each CDR3 is given without its conserved first and last residue. The order of the fields is V gene, J gene, CDR3 protein.

V gene: TRBV6-4
J gene: TRBJ2-1
CDR3 protein: ASSDSWGPGNEQF

V gene: TRBV18
J gene: TRBJ1-4
CDR3 protein: ASSPPGQRLDKLF

V gene: TRBV6-1
J gene: TRBJ2-7
CDR3 protein: ASSEGPTYEQY

V gene: TRBV2
J gene: TRBJ2-3
CDR3 protein: ASSLRGLQTDTQY

V gene: TRBV5-1
J gene: TRBJ2-7
CDR3 protein: ASSLGGAGGYEQY

V gene: TRBV5-8
J gene: TRBJ2-7
CDR3 protein: ASRLLAGGSYEQY

V gene: TRBV6-8
J gene: TRBJ2-3
CDR3 protein: ASCTWETSGSPDTQY

V gene: TRBV9
J gene: TRBJ1-4
CDR3 protein: ASSRWGHTNEKLF

V gene: TRBV7-6
J gene: TRBJ2-2
CDR3 protein: SSGSTLDGELF

V gene: TRBV30
J gene: TRBJ2-3
CDR3 protein: AWSVAGGTDTQY